The 29 T cell receptor beta chains given below trace back to one sample, sequenced in a study of T cells in Graves' hyperthyroidism and ophthalmopathy (dated 2019 in TCRdb). Libraries were built with multiplex PCR. Instrument on record: Illumina HiSeq 2000. TCR beta CDR3 regions were amplified from RNA transcripts. For the first round of RT-PCR on the TCR CDR3, the HTBI primer set was used together with the Qiagen OneStep RT-PCR kit. Through fastp at Q25 and MiXCR, TCRdb rebuilt clones from the public reads, retaining in-frame beta chains. Merged by CDR3 protein, the rows form single entries marked with the most common genes and DNA. This sample gives approximately 380,000 distinct CDR3 sequences in total; about 18% of them show up just once. The ten top clones hold 40% of the sample. The sample taken for sequencing was blood. The source is a man younger than 30 with Graves' ophthalmopathy.

In regard to this clonotype: A read error may explain this, as a much larger clone is one base away. The chain joins TRBV28 to TRBJ2-7; 7 bases line up with TRBD1. The J segment lost 5 bases and the V segment lost 5 bases, leaving 6 bases of the junction unmatched. Germline V gene sequence: CDR1 MDHEN, CDR2 SYDVKM. The CDR3 is 13 amino acids. CDR3 in DNA: TGTGCCAGCAGTACCCCGACAGGGAACGAGCAGTACTTC. Amino acids: CASSTPTGNEQYF.

This clonotype was detected only a few times. The V gene is TRBV4-1, the J gene TRBJ2-7; 8 bases match TRBD1. This CDR3 contains 16 residues. Germline trimming cut 3 bases from V and 5 bases from J; bases unmatched to any gene: 12. Germline CDR1 and CDR2: MGHRA and YSYEKL. The CDR3 nucleotides are TGCGCCAGCAGCCATTCTCCCGGGACAGGAGCGGACGAGCAGTACTTC. It specifies CASSHSPGTGADEQYF.

Only a few counts were recorded for this clonotype. This chain joins TRBV27 and TRBJ2-4; tentatively, D is TRBD2 (6 bases). The CDR3 extends over 15 amino acids. The V end was cut by 1 base, the J end by 2 bases, with 9 bases between. Germline V gene lookup returns CDR1 MNHEY and CDR2 SMNVEV (reference sequence). The CDR3 coding sequence is TGTGCCAGCAGTTTATTTGCGGGGCCCAAAAACATTCAGTACTTC. It is translated as CASSLFAGPKNIQYF.

This clonotype was counted many times. The chain couples TRBV3-1 to TRBJ1-4; the D gene is possibly TRBD1 (5 bases). Deletions cut 3 bases from V and 0 bases from J, with 11 bases between. CDR1 and CDR2 from the germline V gene are LGHDT and YNNKEL (reference sequence). The CDR3 length is 16 residues. In DNA form, the CDR3 reads TGTGCCAGCAGCCAGGATCCGACAGCAACTAATGAAAAACTGTTTTTT. As protein: CASSQDPTATNEKLFF.

The V and J genes are TRBV5-4 and TRBJ2-2; 7 nucleotides match TRBD1. The CDR3 is made up of 12 amino acids. The V gene end was trimmed by 3 bases and the J gene end by 13 bases; junction bases not matched to a gene: 6. CDR1 SGHNT and CDR2 YYREEE come from the germline V gene (reference sequence). CDR3: CASSSSTGWLFF. In nucleotides, the CDR3 is TGTGCCAGCAGCTCCTCGACAGGGTGGCTGTTTTTT.

The table lists this clonotype with many counts. This sequence joins TRBV7-8 and TRBJ1-1, with TRBD1 identical over 7 bases. Germline lookup yields CDR1 SGHVS and CDR2 FQNEAQ. V trimming: 5 bases; J trimming: 1 base; junction bases outside the gene matches: 10. The CDR3 totals 16 residues. In DNA, the CDR3 is TGTGCCAGCAGCCTACCCACAGGGGCCTGGAACACTGAAGCTTTCTTT. This encodes CASSLPTGAWNTEAFF.

At least ten counts were recorded for this clonotype. The chain uses TRBV3-1 and TRBJ1-1; weak D call: TRBD1 (6 bases). The CDR3 is 12 residues long. Deletions cut 3 bases from V and 4 bases from J, with 6 bases between. The germline V gene encodes CDR1 LGHDT and CDR2 YNNKEL (reference sequence). CDR3 DNA sequence: TGTGCCAGCAGCCAGGGGGCCACTGAAGCTTTCTTT. Its protein is CASSQGATEAFF.

This clonotype was detected a few times. The chain uses TRBV11-2 and TRBJ2-5, with D hard to call. The CDR3 extends over 13 amino acids. Germline CDR1 reads SGHAT; CDR2 reads FQNNGV. V lost 2 bases to trimming and J lost 1 base, with 5 bases between them. The DNA for the CDR3 is TGTGCCAGCAGCTTAAGTTCCCAAGAGACCCAGTACTTC. It translates to CASSLSSQETQYF.

This clonotype was found a few times. A much larger clone lies one base from this, so it may be a read error. CDR3: CASSGTRTYEQCF. CDR3 DNA sequence: TGTGCCAGCAGCGGGACGCGCACCTACGAGCAGTGCTTC. This sequence joins TRBV7-2 and TRBJ2-7; the D call may be TRBD1 or TRBD2 (5 bases each). The V gene's germline CDR1 is SGHTA and CDR2 FQGNSA. This CDR3 contains 13 residues.

This chain joins TRBV4-1 and TRBJ2-7; 9 bases map to TRBD1. From germline, CDR1 is MGHRA and CDR2 YSYEKL. The CDR3 is 16 residues long. J was trimmed by 5 bases and V by 4 bases; bases with no gene match: 12. CDR3 amino acids: CASSPLTRDRADEQYF. DNA for the CDR3: TGCGCCAGCAGCCCTCTTACCCGGGACAGGGCTGACGAGCAGTACTTC.

The chain employs TRBV19 and TRBJ1-5; possible D gene TRBD1, 6 bases. CDR3 length equals 13 residues. The germline V and J ends were trimmed by 5 bases and 6 bases, with 11 bases remaining between them. Germline V gene lookup returns CDR1 LNHDA and CDR2 SQIVND (reference sequence). The DNA of the CDR3 is TGTGCCAGTAGTTACAGGGCCCGTCAGCCCCAGCATTTT. It is translated as CASSYRARQPQHF.

Many counts were recorded for this clonotype. The chain carries TRBV5-1 and TRBJ2-7; 10 bases line up with TRBD1. V was clipped by 2 bases and J by 5 bases; unmatched bases: 7. The CDR3 runs 15 residues. CDR1 is SGHRS, CDR2 YFSETQ, per germline. The CDR3 sequence: CASSFPGTGVNEQYF. As DNA, the CDR3 is TGCGCCAGCAGCTTCCCCGGGACAGGGGTTAACGAGCAGTACTTC.

This chain connects TRBV28 to TRBJ2-7; TRBD1 or TRBD2 may be the D gene (5 bases each). Trimming pared 2 bases from V and 2 bases from J, leaving 13 bases between. The germline gives CDR1 MDHEN, CDR2 SYDVKM. The CDR3 sequence is 15 residues long. The CDR3: CASSLVGALAYEQYF. The CDR3 DNA sequence: TGTGCCAGCAGTTTAGTCGGGGCGTTAGCCTACGAGCAGTACTTC.

The chain recombines TRBV5-1 with TRBJ2-3, with D perhaps matching TRBD1 or TRBD2 (5 bases each). This CDR3 is 14 amino acids long. V was pared by 5 bases and J by 2 bases, with 12 bases between. Germline V gene lookup returns CDR1 SGHRS and CDR2 YFSETQ. The CDR3 nucleotides are TGCGCCAGCAGGAATCCGGGGCCCACAGATACGCAGTATTTT. Amino acids: CASRNPGPTDTQYF.

The chain couples TRBV5-5 to TRBJ1-1; D is ambiguous. Germline assignment: CDR1 SGHKS and CDR2 YYEKEE (reference sequence). This CDR3 is built from 14 residues. The V end was cut by 1 base, the J end by 0 bases, with 7 bases between. This CDR3 is CASSLNVVNTEAFF. The CDR3 bases are TGTGCCAGCAGCTTGAATGTGGTGAACACTGAAGCTTTCTTT. Combining the CDR3 with reference TRBV5-5 and TRBJ1-1 gives the whole variable domain DAGVTQSPTHLIKTRGQQVTLRCSPISGHKSVSWYQQVLGQGPQFIFQYYEKEERGRGNFPDRFSARQFPNYSSELNVNALLLGDSALYLCASSLNVVNTEAFFGQGTRLTVV.

This clonotype showed up many times. This chain connects TRBV7-9 to TRBJ1-1; D is perhaps TRBD1 (6 bases). CDR1 is SEHNR and CDR2 is FQNEAQ in the germline V gene (reference sequence). The CDR3 is made up of 14 amino acids. The V end was cut by 2 bases, the J end by 5 bases, with 12 bases between. The CDR3 sequence: CASSLSGQITEAFF. The CDR3 DNA is TGTGCCAGCAGCTTATCGGGACAAATAACTGAAGCTTTCTTT.

The table lists this clonotype with many counts. The rearrangement uses TRBV2 and TRBJ1-1; 8 bases line up with TRBD1. Germline V gene sequence: CDR1 SNHLY, CDR2 FYNNEI. The J segment lost 0 bases and the V segment lost 2 bases, leaving 2 bases of the junction unmatched. The CDR3 consists of 15 residues. The CDR3 DNA reads TGTGCCAGCAGTGAACTGGGACAGGTGAACACTGAAGCTTTCTTT. This codes for CASSELGQVNTEAFF.

This clonotype appeared a few times. The chain combines TRBV9 with TRBJ2-1; perhaps TRBD2 as D (7 bases). CDR1 SGDLS and CDR2 YYNGEE come from the germline V gene. The germline V and J ends were trimmed by 2 bases and 4 bases, with 13 bases remaining between them. The CDR3 has 15 residues. The CDR3 sequence: CASSVGGLDYNEQFF. The CDR3 nucleotides are TGTGCCAGCAGCGTCGGGGGGCTCGATTACAATGAGCAGTTCTTC.

The rearrangement joins TRBV19 to TRBJ2-4; D may correspond to TRBD1 or TRBD2 (5 bases each). The CDR3 has 15 residues. With 3 bases removed from V and 4 bases from J, the gap between germline ends came to 13 bases. Germline CDR1 LNHDA, CDR2 SQIVND (reference sequence). This chain's CDR3 is CASSIRAGSKNIQYF. The CDR3 nucleotides read TGTGCCAGTAGTATTAGAGCAGGGAGTAAAAACATTCAGTACTTC. The whole variable domain, remainder taken from reference TRBV19 and TRBJ2-4, is DGGITQSPKYLFRKEGQNVTLSCEQNLNHDAMYWYRQDPGQGLRLIYYSQIVNDFQKGDIAEGYSVSREKKESFPLTVTSAQKNPTAFYLCASSIRAGSKNIQYFGAGTRLSVL.

This clonotype turned up a few times. The rearrangement uses TRBV10-2 and TRBJ1-4, with D possibly TRBD1 on 5 matching bases. This CDR3 region has 14 residues. Germline CDR1 reads WSHSY; CDR2 reads SAAADI. Trimming removed 0 bases from V and 4 bases from J, with 6 bases in between. The CDR3 here is CASSESGVNEKLFF. The DNA for the CDR3 is TGCGCCAGCAGTGAGTCGGGGGTTAATGAAAAACTGTTTTTT.

This clonotype has a single count. A much bigger clone sits one base away, suggesting this may be a read error. The rearrangement links TRBV27 to TRBJ1-1, with 9 bases lining up with TRBD1. V dropped 10 bases and J dropped 5; count of bases not matched to a gene: 17. The CDR3 consists of 16 residues. The germline V gene encodes CDR1 MNHEY and CDR2 SMNVEV (reference sequence). The CDR3 protein is CATNREQGALGTEAFF. CDR3 DNA sequence: TGTGCCACCAACCGGGAACAGGGGGCGCTTGGAACTGAAGCTTTCTTT.

CDR3 in amino acids: CATSRTLWSYNEQFF. CDR3 DNA: TGTGCCACCAGCAGAACACTCTGGTCCTACAATGAGCAGTTCTTC. The rearrangement uses TRBV15 and TRBJ2-1; unclear D gene. CDR1 and CDR2 (germline): LNHNV, YYDKDF (reference sequence). There are 15 residues in the CDR3. The V gene lost 2 bases and the J gene lost 1 base, with 9 bases spanning the gap.

The sample holds many counts of this clonotype. The chain carries TRBV18 and TRBJ1-1; maybe TRBD1 (5 bases). The CDR3 is 16 residues long. Between the trimmed V and J ends, which lost 3 bases and 2 bases, there was a span of 16 bases. The V gene's germline CDR1 is KGHSH and CDR2 LQKENI. This CDR3 is CASSPPLSWDNTEAFF. Written as DNA, the CDR3 is TGTGCCAGCTCACCTCCCCTTAGCTGGGACAACACTGAAGCTTTCTTT.

The sample holds many counts of this clonotype. The CDR3 is CASRPRMGNTIYF. In nucleotides, the CDR3 is TGTGCCAGCCGCCCCCGAATGGGAAACACCATATATTTT. V gene TRBV12-3 or TRBV12-4 combines with J gene TRBJ1-3, with no clear D. Trimming stripped 8 bases from V and 4 bases from J, with 12 bases between. The CDR3 is 13 residues long.

The chain couples TRBV3-1 to TRBJ1-1, with 7 bases fitting TRBD1. The V and J ends lost 0 bases and 5 bases, in that order; junction bases with no gene match: 3. Germline loops: CDR1 LGHDT, CDR2 YNNKEL (reference sequence). The CDR3 is 14 amino acids. CDR3 region: CASSQDLTGTEAFF. In DNA form, the CDR3 reads TGTGCCAGCAGCCAAGATCTGACAGGGACTGAAGCTTTCTTT.

V gene TRBV6-1 combines with J gene TRBJ1-4; unclear D gene. Trimming removed 7 bases at V and 7 bases at J, with 16 bases between. This CDR3 spans 14 amino acids. In germline, CDR1 is MNHNS, CDR2 SASEGT. This chain's CDR3 is CASKTRSWGEKLFF. The CDR3 DNA sequence: TGTGCCAGCAAGACTCGATCCTGGGGTGAAAAACTGTTTTTT.

This clonotype has just a few counts. The genes are TRBV7-6 and TRBJ1-4; D remains unclear. Germline values: CDR1 SGHVS, CDR2 FNYEAQ. Trimming pared 1 base from V and 5 bases from J, leaving 11 bases between. The CDR3 spans 15 residues. The CDR3 region is CASSLVHGSNEKLFF. In nucleotides, the CDR3 is TGTGCCAGCAGCTTAGTGCACGGTTCCAATGAAAAACTGTTTTTT.

This clonotype was recorded at least ten times. The chain uses TRBV11-2 and TRBJ2-5, with TRBD1 as a possible D gene (6 bases). Trimming left V 4 bases short and J 4 bases short, with 10 bases between. Germline V gene data show CDR1 as SGHAT and CDR2 as FQNNGV. The CDR3 runs 13 residues. The CDR3 DNA sequence: TGTGCCAGCAGCTCACAGGGTGGAGAGACCCAGTACTTC. Protein product: CASSSQGGETQYF. Variable domain in full (rest from reference TRBV11-2 and TRBJ2-5): EAGVAQSPRYKIIEKRQSVAFWCNPISGHATLYWYQQILGQGPKLLIQFQNNGVVDDSQLPKDRFSAERLKGVDSTLKIQPAKLEDSAVYLCASSSQGGETQYFGPGTRLLVL.

This clonotype was observed many times. V gene TRBV9 combines with J gene TRBJ1-1; no definite D call. CDR1 SGDLS and CDR2 YYNGEE come from the germline V gene. The length of the CDR3 is 14 residues. V was pared by 3 bases and J by 0 bases, with 9 bases between. This chain's CDR3 is CASSGPGVNTEAFF. The DNA for the CDR3 is TGTGCCAGCAGCGGGCCCGGGGTGAACACTGAAGCTTTCTTT. The full variable domain, completed using reference TRBV9 and TRBJ1-1, is DSGVTQTPKHLITATGQRVTLRCSPRSGDLSVYWYQQSLDQGLQFLIQYYNGEERAKGNILERFSAQQFPDLHSELNLSSLELGDSALYFCASSGPGVNTEAFFGQGTRLTVV.